This T cell receptor (beta chain) was identified during a study of blood T cell repertoires in COVID-19. The repertoire was sequenced with immunoSEQ multiplex PCR; TCRdb's copy has only in-frame clones and lacks some. Among some 270,000 clones listed, about 85% were seen once. The junction had 3 bases not matched to a gene; V was cut back by 3 bases and J by 4 bases. CDR3 length: 14 amino acids. Per the germline V gene, CDR1 is SGHTS and CDR2 is YDEGEE. This sequence originates from a woman aged 45-60 years who had been exposed to COVID-19. The sequenced sample consisted of PBMCs or T cells enriched from blood (not recorded which). The chain has TRBV5-8 and TRBJ1-1; 10 bases map to TRBD1. CDR3 DNA sequence: TGTGCCAGCAGCTCGAGGACAGGGGGCACTGAAGCTTTCTTT. As protein: CASSSRTGGTEAFF.